The sequence of this T cell receptor (beta chain) was determined in a study of sequential checkpoint blockade in melanoma. Study-level background: Patients were randomized 1:1 to nivolumab-then-ipilimumab or ipilimumab-then-nivolumab first-line. After both sequences, patients received maintenance nivolumab.

Produced via immunoSEQ multiplex PCR; TCRdb's table is partial and in-frame only. The sample has over 9,500 clones, roughly 73% seen once; the top ten hold 9% to 12%. Losses at the gene ends were 6 bases for V and 2 bases for J; bases not matched to a gene: 6. This CDR3 is built from 15 residues. CDR1 and CDR2 from the germline V gene are SNHLY and FYNNEI. Treatment here: randomized to nivolumab then ipilimumab (arm A) or the reverse (arm B). DNA-damaging chemotherapy had not been given to any patient beforehand. PBMC sorting kept live CD3+CD8+ cells without CD19 or CD56. The material was CD8+ T cells sorted from blood (inferred from file names), obtained from a patient given nivolumab and ipilimumab in sequence. The chain joins TRBV2 to TRBJ2-7; 11 nucleotides line up with TRBD1. The sequence was obtained from a human donor with melanoma. Written as DNA, the CDR3 is TGTGCCAGCAGCGCTCCGGGACAGGGGGCCTACGAGCAGTACTTC. As protein: CASSAPGQGAYEQYF.